Below are 17 T cell receptor beta chains sequenced from a single sample in a study of T cells after yellow fever vaccination. TCRdb re-analysed the 5' RACE reads in MiXCR, keeping a single row per CDR3 protein. This repertoire shows about 320,000 distinct CDR3 sequences, around 6.8% found once; its top ten account for 15% to 20%. Sequences were derived from PBMCs, sampled about 49 days after the first yellow fever vaccination. The source is a man younger than 35 who received the YFV17D yellow fever vaccine.

The J gene is TRBJ1-1, the V gene TRBV19; D is undetermined. The CDR3 extends over 15 amino acids. Germline lookup yields CDR1 LNHDA and CDR2 SQIVND (reference sequence). Deletions cut 5 bases from V and 0 bases from J, with 13 bases between. The chain's CDR3 is CASSHLLGVNTEAFF. The CDR3 coding sequence is TGTGCCAGTAGTCACCTATTGGGAGTGAACACTGAAGCTTTCTTT.

This clonotype came up a few times. The chain combines TRBV5-4 with TRBJ2-2; the D is unclear. V lost 1 base, J lost 4 bases, and 5 bases lay in between. This CDR3 is built from 13 residues. Looked up from germline, CDR1 is SGHNT and CDR2 is YYREEE (reference sequence). The CDR3 sequence: CASSLIATGELFF. In DNA form, the CDR3 reads TGTGCCAGCAGCTTGATAGCCACCGGGGAGCTGTTTTTT.

This clonotype was observed many times. This chain connects TRBV9 to TRBJ1-6; no firm D call. From germline, CDR1 is SGDLS and CDR2 YYNGEE. This CDR3 has 14 residues. V was trimmed by 0 bases and J by 10 bases, leaving 11 bases between them. The CDR3 sequence is CASSVEAGGSPLHF. DNA of the CDR3: TGTGCCAGCAGCGTAGAGGCCGGCGGGTCACCCCTCCACTTT.

This clonotype was picked up a small number of times. The J gene is TRBJ2-5, the V gene TRBV29-1; D is perhaps TRBD1 or TRBD2 (5 bases each). Trimming took off 5 bases at V and 2 bases at J, with 15 bases between the two ends. This CDR3 contains 14 residues. CDR1 SQVTM and CDR2 ANQGSEA come from the germline V gene. CDR3 coding DNA: TGCAGCGTTCCAGAGGGGCAGGGACAAGAGACCCAGTACTTC. It encodes CSVPEGQGQETQYF.

This chain links TRBV12-3 or TRBV12-4 with TRBJ1-6; D ambiguous. V shed 3 bases and J shed 9 bases, with 6 bases lying between them. The CDR3 totals 12 residues. CDR3 sequence reads: CASSLRGSPLHF. CDR3 DNA: TGTGCCAGCAGTTTGAGAGGTTCACCCCTCCACTTT.

This clonotype was counted between two and nine times. The chain employs TRBV11-3 and TRBJ2-3; TRBD2 matches 9 bases. The CDR3 spans 16 residues. Germline V gene data show CDR1 as SGHNT and CDR2 as YENEEA. With V trimmed by 1 base and J by 6 bases, 8 bases remained unmatched. The CDR3 region is CASSLASGLAGDTQYF. The CDR3 nucleotides are TGTGCCAGCAGCTTAGCTTCCGGGCTAGCGGGGGATACGCAGTATTTT.

This clonotype was recorded a few times. The chain carries TRBV4-3 and TRBJ2-1; 8 bases line up with TRBD1. Germline CDR1 is LGHNA and CDR2 is YSLEER. Losses at the gene ends were 5 bases for V and 4 bases for J; bases not matched to a gene: 7. The CDR3 has 15 amino acids. As DNA, the CDR3 is TGCGCCAGCAGCTCTCGACAGGGGTTATACAATGAGCAGTTCTTC. Protein: CASSSRQGLYNEQFF.

In this sample, this clonotype turned up many times. The chain has TRBV5-4 and TRBJ1-1, with D maybe TRBD1 (5 bases). The CDR3 is 14 residues long. The germline V gene encodes CDR1 SGHNT and CDR2 YYREEE (reference sequence). With 4 bases removed from V and 1 base from J, the gap between germline ends came to 11 bases. CDR3 residues: CASSRDLGNTEAFF. The DNA for the CDR3 is TGTGCCAGCAGCCGGGACCTGGGGAACACTGAAGCTTTCTTT.

This chain connects TRBV6-1 to TRBJ1-2; D unresolved. This CDR3 contains 13 residues. V lost 6 bases to trimming and J lost 6 bases, with 14 bases between them. Germline loops: CDR1 MNHNS, CDR2 SASEGT. The CDR3 loop is CASSDAWENGYTF. CDR3 sequence (DNA): TGTGCCAGCAGCGACGCATGGGAGAATGGCTACACCTTC.

This clonotype showed up many times. The chain combines TRBV24-1 with TRBJ2-1; D is perhaps TRBD1 or TRBD2 (6 bases each). Germline V gene sequence: CDR1 KGHDR, CDR2 SFDVKD. V dropped 3 bases and J dropped 9 bases, with 14 bases sitting between them. The CDR3 spans 14 residues. The CDR3 coding sequence is TGTGCCACCAGTGATCCTAGGAGGGGGATTGAGCAGTTCTTC. Its translation: CATSDPRRGIEQFF.

The rearrangement joins TRBV7-2 to TRBJ2-5; TRBD1 is a possible D gene (6 bases). Germline loops: CDR1 SGHTA, CDR2 FQGNSA. V lost 6 bases and J lost 3, with 14 bases in between. The CDR3 runs 14 residues. The chain's CDR3 is CASRRGQFKETQYF. DNA of the CDR3: TGTGCCAGCAGGCGAGGACAGTTTAAAGAGACCCAGTACTTC. The whole variable domain, remainder taken from reference TRBV7-2 and TRBJ2-5, is GAGVSQSPSNKVTEKGKDVELRCDPISGHTALYWYRQSLGQGLEFLIYFQGNSAPDKSGLPSDRFSAERTGGSVSTLTIQRTQQEDSAVYLCASRRGQFKETQYFGPGTRLLVL.

The rearrangement links TRBV7-2 to TRBJ2-7; TRBD1 is a possible D gene (6 bases). V was trimmed by 0 bases and J by 4 bases, leaving 10 bases between them. This CDR3 region has 14 residues. Germline lookup yields CDR1 SGHTA and CDR2 FQGNSA. The CDR3 reads CASSLALGAYEQYF. The CDR3 DNA sequence: TGTGCCAGCAGCTTAGCGCTGGGGGCGTACGAGCAGTACTTC.

There are a few counts of this clonotype. The V call is TRBV11-2, the J call TRBJ1-4; 7 bases line up with TRBD1. CDR1 is SGHAT and CDR2 is FQNNGV in the germline V gene. This CDR3 region has 18 residues. Trimming removed 3 bases from V and 5 bases from J; junction bases left unmatched: 15. CDR3 sequence (DNA): TGTGCCAGCAGCTTGGGACTTACCGCAGGGGGGCAGAATGAAAAACTGTTTTTT. This encodes CASSLGLTAGGQNEKLFF.

Concerning this clonotype itself: This may arise from a read error, as a much more abundant clone is one base away. The chain has TRBV7-9 and TRBJ2-3; TRBD2 agrees at 10 bases. The CDR3 has 15 residues. Germline lookup yields CDR1 SEHNR and CDR2 FQNEAQ (reference sequence). CDR3 sequence (DNA): TGTGCCAGCAGCTTAACTAGCGGGGCGCCAGATATGCAGTATTTT. It codes for CASSLTSGAPDMQYF. Looking up the rest from reference TRBV7-9 and TRBJ2-3 gives the full variable domain: DTGVSQNPRHKITKRGQNVTFRCDPISEHNRLYWYRQTLGQGPEFLTYFQNEAQLEKSRLLSDRFSAERPKGSFSTLEIQRTEQGDSAMYLCASSLTSGAPDMQYFGPGTRLTVL.

This clonotype was detected a few times. V is TRBV7-2 and J is TRBJ2-7; TRBD1 matches 7 bases. The CDR3 loop spans 15 amino acids. The ends lost 0 bases at V and 6 bases at J; junction bases unmatched: 8. CDR1 is SGHTA, CDR2 FQGNSA, per germline. The CDR3 DNA follows: TGTGCCAGCAGCTTAGCCCTCGGACAGGTCCGCGAGCAGTACTTC. Its translation: CASSLALGQVREQYF.

The rearrangement uses TRBV5-1 and TRBJ2-7; D ambiguous. This CDR3 spans 14 amino acids. Trimming cost V 1 base and J 2 bases, with 10 bases left between them. CDR1 is SGHRS and CDR2 is YFSETQ in the germline V gene. CDR3 residues: CASSLSATTYEQYF. CDR3 sequence (DNA): TGCGCCAGCAGCTTGAGCGCGACAACCTACGAGCAGTACTTC.

This clonotype has a handful of counts. The V call is TRBV10-3, the J call TRBJ2-1; 9 nucleotides align to TRBD2. The CDR3 has 15 residues. The germline V gene encodes CDR1 ENHRY and CDR2 SYGVKD. Germline trimming cut 1 base from V and 7 bases from J; bases unmatched to any gene: 5. The CDR3 here is CAISEYSGGLNEQFF. DNA of the CDR3: TGTGCCATCAGTGAGTACAGCGGGGGGTTGAATGAGCAGTTCTTC.